Listed below are T cell receptor beta chains from one sample, sequenced in a study of T cells in Graves' hyperthyroidism and ophthalmopathy. TCRdb analysed the multiplex PCR reads with MiXCR anew, one entry per CDR3 protein. The table has about 420,000 distinct CDR3 sequences, approximately 14% seen once. Material: blood. The receptors stem from a woman between 18 and 29 years old with Graves' hyperthyroidism. The CDR3 runs from the conserved cysteine through the conserved F or W. The D gene is left open where the match is weak. Clone size is shown for a subset of rows, as once, few, many or a class of expanded clone.

v_gene,j_gene,d_gene,len,abundance,CDR3aa,CDR3nt
TRBV5-6,TRBJ2-7,NA,15,many,CASSLAPPILYEQYF,TGTGCCAGCAGCTTGGCCCCCCCCATCCTCTACGAGCAGTACTTC
TRBV12-3/TRBV12-4,TRBJ2-4,NA,14,many,CASSAGVAKNIQYF,TGTGCCAGCAGCGCCGGGGTAGCCAAAAACATTCAGTACTTC
TRBV19,TRBJ1-2,NA,16,few,CASSIDRLRANYGYTF,TGTGCCAGTAGTATAGATAGACTCCGAGCTAACTATGGCTACACCTTC
TRBV4-2,TRBJ2-7,TRBD2,14,few,CASSPTLGGYEQYF,TGTGCCAGCAGCCCCACACTCGGGGGGTACGAGCAGTACTTC
TRBV10-3,TRBJ2-1,NA,13,many,CATTMALYNEQFF,TGTGCCACCACTATGGCGCTGTACAATGAGCAGTTCTTC
TRBV6-1,TRBJ2-7,TRBD2,13,many,CALLAGVIYEQYF,TGTGCCTTATTAGCGGGAGTTATCTACGAGCAGTACTTC
TRBV5-8,TRBJ2-2,TRBD2,17,NA,CASSLGASGGPTGELFF,TGTGCCAGCAGCCTGGGGGCTAGCGGGGGGCCCACCGGGGAGCTGTTTTTT
TRBV7-2,TRBJ2-5,TRBD2,17,NA,CASSIPGLAGLVETQYF,TGTGCCAGCAGCATACCGGGACTAGCGGGTTTGGTGGAGACCCAGTACTTC
TRBV5-6,TRBJ1-3,NA,13,many,CASSLATGNTIYF,TGTGCCAGCAGTCTCGCAACTGGAAACACCATATATTTT
TRBV4-3,TRBJ1-5,NA,15,few,CASSQDLAGRQPQHF,TGCGCCAGCAGCCAAGATCTTGCAGGGCGTCAGCCCCAGCATTTT
TRBV13,TRBJ2-7,NA,15,many,CASSPDRGPGYEQYF,TGTGCCAGCAGCCCAGATAGGGGACCGGGCTACGAGCAGTACTTC
TRBV5-6,TRBJ2-5,TRBD1,15,NA,CASSPGQGWMETQYF,TGTGCCAGCAGCCCTGGACAGGGGTGGATGGAGACCCAGTACTTC
TRBV29-1,TRBJ1-1,NA,16,NA,CSVRPKQLFMNTEAFF,TGCAGCGTTCGACCCAAACAGCTTTTCATGAACACTGAAGCTTTCTTT
TRBV7-2,TRBJ1-1,NA,14,many,CASSFGGLNTEAFF,TGTGCCAGCAGCTTTGGGGGGCTGAACACTGAAGCTTTCTTT
TRBV11-3,TRBJ2-1,NA,12,many,CASSFAQGKQFF,TGTGCCAGCAGCTTTGCTCAGGGGAAGCAGTTCTTC
TRBV28,TRBJ1-4,TRBD1,13,many,CASRPGQVEKLFF,TGTGCCAGCAGACCTGGACAGGTAGAAAAACTGTTTTTT
TRBV9,TRBJ1-1,NA,17,NA,CASSKTVTGLRDTEAFF,TGTGCCAGCAGTAAGACTGTAACAGGTTTGCGCGACACTGAAGCTTTCTTT
TRBV20-1,TRBJ1-3,NA,15,NA,CSATRDSTTRNTIYF,TGCAGTGCCACCCGGGACTCAACAACCAGGAACACCATATATTTT
TRBV12-3/TRBV12-4,TRBJ2-4,NA,14,NA,CAREPRRPKNIQYF,TGTGCCAGAGAACCTAGACGACCCAAAAACATTCAGTACTTC
TRBV20-1,TRBJ2-5,NA,11,many,CSAERRETQYF,TGCAGTGCTGAACGTCGGGAGACCCAGTACTTC
TRBV6-2/TRBV6-3,TRBJ1-6,NA,15,NA,CASSQGRTYNSPLHF,TGTGCCAGCAGCCAGGGGAGGACCTATAATTCACCCCTCCACTTT
TRBV27,TRBJ2-7,NA,16,NA,CASSLTSGAGGYEQYF,TGTGCCAGCAGTTTAACCTCAGGTGCCGGCGGCTACGAGCAGTACTTC
TRBV19,TRBJ1-5,TRBD1,16,few,CASSGTGGLSNQPQHF,TGTGCCAGTAGTGGGACAGGGGGCCTTAGCAATCAGCCCCAGCATTTT
TRBV6-1,TRBJ2-5,TRBD1,14,once,CASSIRGPQETQYF,TGTGCCAGCAGCATCAGGGGGCCGCAAGAGACCCAGTACTTC
TRBV7-2,TRBJ2-3,TRBD2,16,many,CASSLAGTSGTDTQYF,TGTGCCAGCAGCTTAGCGGGGACTAGCGGGACAGATACGCAGTATTTT
TRBV4-1,TRBJ2-7,NA,15,NA,CASSQVEGELYEQYF,TGCGCCAGCAGCCAAGTTGAGGGAGAGCTCTACGAGCAGTACTTC
TRBV19,TRBJ2-1,TRBD2,16,NA,CASSPNSGGIDNEQFF,TGTGCCAGTAGTCCCAATAGCGGGGGCATAGACAATGAGCAGTTCTTC
TRBV7-2,TRBJ1-2,TRBD1,14,few,CASSIRTGYYGYTF,TGTGCCAGCAGCATCAGGACAGGGTACTATGGCTACACCTTC
TRBV7-9,TRBJ2-7,TRBD2,14,many,CASSAPGLGIEQYF,TGTGCCAGCAGCGCTCCCGGACTAGGGATAGAGCAGTACTTC
TRBV2,TRBJ1-1,NA,13,many,CASSDRGAPEAFF,TGTGCCAGCAGTGATCGGGGGGCCCCTGAAGCTTTCTTT
TRBV20-1,TRBJ2-1,TRBD2,19,many,CSAFEGTSGRFRQYNEQFF,TGCAGTGCTTTTGAAGGGACTAGCGGGAGGTTCCGTCAGTACAATGAGCAGTTCTTC
TRBV7-8,TRBJ2-2,TRBD2,17,NA,CASSLVRSGGKAGELFF,TGTGCCAGCAGCTTAGTCCGTAGCGGGGGAAAGGCCGGGGAGCTGTTTTTT
TRBV29-1,TRBJ2-2,TRBD1,16,NA,CSVEVRDRSPTGELFF,TGCAGCGTTGAAGTCCGGGACAGATCCCCCACCGGGGAGCTGTTTTTT
TRBV6-5,TRBJ2-2,NA,16,NA,CASSYRGGSGTGELFF,TGTGCCAGCAGTTACCGCGGGGGCTCGGGCACCGGGGAGCTGTTTTTT
TRBV7-3,TRBJ2-1,NA,16,many,CASSLNPSAYYNEQFF,TGTGCCAGCAGCTTGAATCCCTCTGCCTACTACAATGAGCAGTTCTTC
TRBV5-1,TRBJ1-2,NA,16,many,CASSLVGAGLVYGYTF,TGCGCCAGCAGCTTGGTGGGGGCAGGGCTCGTCTATGGCTACACCTTC